This is a list of T cell receptor beta chains from one sample in a study of long-term antiretroviral therapy in people with HIV. The protocol was immunoSEQ multiplex PCR, while the TCRdb copy is restricted to in-frame clones and leaves out a portion. The table includes roughly 25,000 clones, roughly three quarters detected once. The sequencing used unsorted PBMCs, collected 0.5 years after starting antiretroviral therapy. Every receptor here comes from a woman aged 40 to 49 with HIV. Both conserved end residues are trimmed from each CDR3.

12 | TRBV28 | ASNPQGASQPQH
12 | TRBV29-1 | SVESGQGLYGYT
12 | TRBV28 | ASSLWVGNYGYT
10 | TRBV7-9 | ASSLEDREAF
13 | TRBV16 | ASSQAGGPNEKLF
12 | TRBV2 | ASILAGGYNEQF
13 | TRBV7-3 | ASSLGRIDYNEQF
13 | TRBV18 | ASSPIDSAGDTQY
16 | TRBV12-5 | ASGLVPSTSGGTGELF
13 | TRBV2 | ASSEGARTGNTIY
13 | TRBV9 | ASSHGMGDQETQY
14 | TRBV5-1 | ASSLTGGGGRETQY
9 | TRBV20-1 | SARDPNEQF
14 | TRBV18 | ASSLNQGALREKLF
14 | TRBV27 | ASSLSQGSSGNTIY
15 | TRBV25-1 | ASSERGDRVNGNTIY
12 | TRBV6-5 | ASRNDRNLAGYT
13 | TRBV19 | ASIVGGGAPGELF
13 | TRBV7-9 | ASGSERLASYEQY
8 | TRBV20-1 | SARDRVAF
11 | TRBV27 | ASSLNPPGGYT
14 | TRBV5-5 | ASSLQAGTLYNEQF
13 | TRBV7-9 | ASSLVGHNTGELF
11 | TRBV18 | ASSPREDSPLH
14 | TRBV19 | ASSMENRGTNQPQH
14 | TRBV5-1 | ASSLGLRESTDTQY
13 | TRBV29-1 | SQWTGGPGQETQY
13 | TRBV2 | AGQLGTSGVNEQF
12 | TRBV2 | ASSGGQGINEQF
14 | TRBV7-9 | ASSLGGGTEDYGYT
13 | TRBV4-1 | ASSHTHDRTYEQY
12 | TRBV28 | ATRGGTNTGELF
16 | TRBV5-4 | ASSLDGLAGASTDTQY
12 | TRBV7-2 | ASSQDYSSYEQY
11 | TRBV5-4 | ASTRDSQGEQY
13 | TRBV5-6 | ASSDLDRVGQPQH
13 | TRBV5-4 | ASSSENQGLYGYT
14 | TRBV11-2 | ASSLTTSPSIGELF
11 | TRBV6-5 | AVTQPPYNEQF
12 | TRBV7-9 | ASSLGGSGNTIY
12 | TRBV19 | ASSRTLPGREQY
10 | TRBV9 | ASSGTGDGYT
11 | TRBV28 | ASKPGQGYGYT
13 | TRBV6-5 | ASRPPGTAYNEQF
11 | TRBV6-5 | ASSYGSIGGYT
11 | TRBV5-1 | ASSQKANYGYT
13 | TRBV4-2 | ASSLRGAEFYGYT
13 | TRBV14 | ASSQPTVLNTEAF
10 | TRBV7-6 | ASSTRNYGYT
12 | TRBV27 | ASTGGRLTDTQY